The 29 T cell receptor beta chains listed next were all sequenced from one sample in a study of blood T cell repertoires in COVID-19. Only in-frame clones appear in the TCRdb table, and some are missing; sequencing was by immunoSEQ multiplex PCR. The data hold about 200,000 clones, with about 90% observed a single time. Input material: peripheral blood. Source of these receptors: a woman in her 70s with acute or convalescent COVID-19.

The sample holds a few counts of this clone. This rearrangement joins TRBV11-2 to TRBJ1-1, with no clear D. Germline V CDR1 and CDR2: SGHAT, FQNNGV. CDR3 length: 12 amino acids. The V end lost 5 bases, the J end lost 3 bases, and 7 bases lay between the germline ends. The CDR3 region has the DNA TGTGCCAGCAGCCAGGTCTACACTGAAGCTTTCTTT. Its translation is CASSQVYTEAFF. Combining the CDR3 with reference TRBV11-2 and TRBJ1-1 gives the whole variable domain EAGVAQSPRYKIIEKRQSVAFWCNPISGHATLYWYQQILGQGPKLLIQFQNNGVVDDSQLPKDRFSAERLKGVDSTLKIQPAKLEDSAVYLCASSQVYTEAFFGQGTRLTVV.

CDR3 sequence reads: CASSLKAGTGRSANTEAFF. CDR3 DNA sequence: TGTGCCAGCTCACTTAAAGCCGGGACAGGGAGAAGTGCGAACACTGAAGCTTTCTTT. V is TRBV18 and J is TRBJ1-1, with 9 nucleotides matching TRBD1. Germline CDR1 reads KGHSH; CDR2 reads LQKENI. CDR3 length: 19 amino acids. V was pared by 4 bases and J by 1 base, with 16 bases of the junction left unmatched.

The chain links TRBV28 to TRBJ2-5, with 12 nucleotides matching TRBD2. The CDR3 length is 15 residues. V shed 10 bases and J 5 bases; nucleotides not matched to a gene: 11. CDR1 is MDHEN, CDR2 SYDVKM, per germline. In DNA, the CDR3 is TGTGCCACCTCTCTAGCGGGAGGGCAGTTGGAGACCCAGTACTTC. This codes for CATSLAGGQLETQYF.

CDR3 sequence (DNA): TGTGCCAGCAGCCGCACGACCGGGACAGGGGGCAATGAGCAGTTCTTC. It codes for CASSRTTGTGGNEQFF. The chain recombines TRBV7-9 with TRBJ2-1, with 11 bases lining up with TRBD1. V lost 5 bases, J lost 6 bases, and 9 bases stayed unmatched. CDR3 size: 16 residues. CDR1 and CDR2 (germline): SEHNR, FQNEAQ (reference sequence).

The chain joins TRBV18 to TRBJ1-1, with a weak D call TRBD1 (5 bases). CDR3 length equals 13 residues. V lost 4 bases, J lost 6 bases, and 12 bases lay in between. CDR1 is KGHSH, CDR2 LQKENI, per germline. CDR3 protein: CASSLQWDSEAFF. CDR3 in DNA: TGTGCCAGCTCACTTCAATGGGACTCTGAAGCTTTCTTT.

The chain couples TRBV19 to TRBJ2-7; D ambiguous. The CDR3 runs to 13 residues. CDR1 and CDR2 (germline): LNHDA, SQIVND (reference sequence). The V end was cut by 4 bases, the J end by 2 bases, with 9 bases between. The CDR3 DNA sequence: TGTGCCAGTAGTAGCAGGATACCCTACGAGCAGTACTTC. It yields the protein CASSSRIPYEQYF.

The V gene is TRBV19, the J gene TRBJ1-2, with TRBD1 matching over 9 bases. This CDR3 comprises 15 residues. Germline CDR1 reads LNHDA; CDR2 reads SQIVND (reference sequence). J lost 4 bases, V lost 3 bases, and 6 bases had no gene match. CDR3 region: CASSMSGQGTYGYTF. Here the CDR3 DNA reads TGTGCCAGTAGTATGTCGGGACAGGGCACCTATGGCTACACCTTC.

This clone was counted a single time. The V call is TRBV14, the J call TRBJ2-5; D is unclear. Germline CDR1 SGHDN, CDR2 FVKESK. The V end lost 0 bases, the J end lost 5 bases, and 7 bases lay between the germline ends. The CDR3 contains 13 residues. CDR3 sequence reads: CASSQDFLETQYF. For the CDR3, the DNA is TGTGCCAGCAGCCAAGACTTCCTGGAGACCCAGTACTTC.

V and J are TRBV5-1 and TRBJ2-5, with unresolved D. The CDR3 has 13 amino acids. Trimming removed 1 base from V and 5 bases from J, with 9 bases in between. The germline gives CDR1 SGHRS, CDR2 YFSETQ. The CDR3 here is CASSLTSMETQYF. For the CDR3, the DNA is TGCGCCAGCAGCTTGACGAGCATGGAGACCCAGTACTTC.

As regards this clone: An end of the junction differs from the germline gene, which may be a read error. V and J are TRBV5-1 and TRBJ2-7; TRBD2 aligns across 9 bases. The CDR3 is 16 residues long. In germline, CDR1 is SGHRS, CDR2 YFSETQ. In nucleotides, the CDR3 is TGCGCCAGCAGGTTGGGACTAGCCTCCCTGTCGTACGAGCAGTACTTC. It specifies CASRLGLASLSYEQYF.

This rearrangement joins TRBV6-2 or TRBV6-3 to TRBJ2-1, with D maybe TRBD2 (6 bases). This CDR3 contains 17 residues. The V gene lost 0 bases and the J gene lost 1 base, with 13 bases spanning the gap. Per germline, CDR1 MNHEY and CDR2 SVGEGT. CDR3: CASSYSTLAVSYNEQFF. In DNA form, the CDR3 reads TGTGCCAGCAGTTACTCGACTTTAGCGGTATCCTACAATGAGCAGTTCTTC.

This chain connects TRBV5-4 to TRBJ2-7; possible D gene TRBD1, 5 bases. Deletions cut 5 bases from V and 2 bases from J, with 14 bases between. In germline, CDR1 is SGHNT, CDR2 YYREEE (reference sequence). The CDR3 runs 14 residues. The CDR3 sequence is CASRPVGHPYEQYF. DNA of the CDR3: TGTGCCAGCAGGCCTGTCGGACATCCCTACGAGCAGTACTTC.

DNA for the CDR3: TGTGCCATTTCGGGACAGCAAAATCAGCCCCAGCATTTT. It is translated as CAISGQQNQPQHF. The V call is TRBV10-3, the J call TRBJ1-5; TRBD1 matches 7 bases. Trimming removed 9 bases from V and 4 bases from J; junction bases left unmatched: 6. The CDR3 has 13 residues. CDR1 and CDR2 (germline): ENHRY, SYGVKD.

This chain uses TRBV18 with TRBJ2-3, with 11 bases fitting TRBD1. Unmatched junction bases numbered 8, after V lost 4 bases and J lost 5 bases. The germline gives CDR1 KGHSH, CDR2 LQKENI. The length of the CDR3 is 16 residues. The CDR3, as DNA: TGTGCCAGCTCACTTGGGACAGGGGGAGCGGAAGATACGCAGTATTTT. Protein product: CASSLGTGGAEDTQYF.

The rearrangement links TRBV11-2 to TRBJ1-1, with D possibly being TRBD1 (6 bases). Looked up from germline, CDR1 is SGHAT and CDR2 is FQNNGV. This CDR3 is built from 14 residues. Trimming removed 5 bases at V and 1 base at J, with 11 bases between. The CDR3 DNA reads TGTGCCAGCAGCCCCGTGACAGGGAACACTGAAGCTTTCTTT. Amino acid sequence: CASSPVTGNTEAFF.

This rearrangement joins TRBV5-5 to TRBJ2-7, with 10 bases lining up with TRBD1. The length of the CDR3 is 15 residues. With V trimmed by 4 bases and J by 4 bases, 8 bases remained unmatched. Germline CDR1 reads SGHKS; CDR2 reads YYEKEE (reference sequence). The CDR3 region is CASSTGTGVEYEQYF. In DNA, the CDR3 is TGTGCCAGCAGCACCGGGACAGGGGTTGAGTACGAGCAGTACTTC.

The chain employs TRBV28 and TRBJ2-7, with D uncertain. Trimming cost V 3 bases and J 6 bases, with 18 bases left between them. This CDR3 comprises 15 residues. The germline V gene encodes CDR1 MDHEN and CDR2 SYDVKM. CDR3 in amino acids: CASSLGGQPFREQYF. The CDR3 coding sequence is TGTGCCAGCAGTTTGGGTGGGCAACCCTTTCGCGAGCAGTACTTC.

The chain joins TRBV6-2 or TRBV6-3 to TRBJ1-1; D is perhaps TRBD1 (6 bases). This CDR3 spans 11 amino acids. Looked up from germline, CDR1 is MNHEY and CDR2 is SVGEGT. V shed 6 bases and J shed 5 bases, with 7 bases lying between them. The CDR3: CASSQGTEAFF. The CDR3 bases are TGTGCCAGCAGCCAGGGGACTGAAGCTTTCTTT.

The chain is built from TRBV24-1 and TRBJ1-6; no reliable D call. The CDR3 has 17 amino acids. Germline lookup yields CDR1 KGHDR and CDR2 SFDVKD. V lost 0 bases to trimming and J lost 10 bases, with 18 bases between them. The CDR3 sequence is CATSDLLSIPRLSPLHF. In DNA form, the CDR3 reads TGTGCCACCAGTGATTTGCTATCGATCCCTAGGCTGTCACCCCTCCACTTT.

This clone was detected only a few times. V usage is TRBV18 and J usage is TRBJ1-4; 8 bases line up with TRBD1. Trimming took 5 bases from V and 3 from J; bases not matched to a gene: 5. Per the germline V gene, CDR1 is KGHSH and CDR2 is LQKENI. This CDR3 is 15 amino acids long. The CDR3 sequence is CASSGTTGANEKLFF. Written as DNA, the CDR3 is TGTGCCAGCTCAGGAACGACAGGGGCTAATGAAAAACTGTTTTTT. Complete variable domain (other parts from reference TRBV18 and TRBJ1-4): NAGVMQNPRHLVRRRGQEARLRCSPMKGHSHVYWYRQLPEEGLKFMVYLQKENIIDESGMPKERFSAEFPKEGPSILRIQQVVRGDSAAYFCASSGTTGANEKLFFGSGTQLSVL.

V gene TRBV6-5 combines with J gene TRBJ1-1; 9 bases fit TRBD1. V dropped 6 bases and J dropped 6; count of bases not matched to a gene: 5. Germline CDR1 reads MNHEY; CDR2 reads SVGAGI. This CDR3 has 13 residues. The CDR3 coding sequence is TGTGCCAGCAGCCTAACAGGGGGCTCTGAAGCTTTCTTT. It encodes CASSLTGGSEAFF.

The genes are TRBV12-5 and TRBJ2-1, with D possibly matching TRBD1 (6 bases). Trimming left V 6 bases short and J 7 bases short, with 13 bases between. The CDR3 has 13 residues. CDR1 is LGHNT and CDR2 is FRNRAP in the germline V gene. CDR3: CASGRQGLNEQFF. DNA for the CDR3: TGTGCTAGTGGCCGCCAGGGGTTAAATGAGCAGTTCTTC.

This chain links TRBV6-5 with TRBJ2-5; D possibly corresponds to TRBD2 (6 bases). Germline CDR1 MNHEY, CDR2 SVGAGI. The CDR3 length is 14 residues. V was pared by 6 bases and J by 7 bases, with 18 bases between. CDR3 amino acids: CASREMGGLVTQYF. DNA for the CDR3: TGTGCCAGCAGAGAGATGGGAGGACTTGTGACCCAGTACTTC.

J is TRBJ2-7 and V is TRBV11-3; TRBD1 might be the D (5 bases). This CDR3 comprises 15 residues. Trimming shortened V by 3 bases and J by 3 bases, and 15 bases separated the two germline ends. Germline CDR1 and CDR2: SGHNT and YENEEA. The CDR3 DNA sequence: TGTGCCAGCAGCTTTAGACAGAGTGAAAGCTACGAGCAGTACTTC. This sequence encodes CASSFRQSESYEQYF.

The genes are TRBV5-6 and TRBJ2-1; 10 nucleotides line up with TRBD2. The germline V gene encodes CDR1 SGHDT and CDR2 YYEEEE. The CDR3 is 16 residues long. Trimming at V came to 0 bases and at J to 4 bases, leaving 4 bases not matched to a gene. In DNA form, the CDR3 reads TGTGCCAGCAGCTTGGCCGGACTAGCGGTTTACAATGAGCAGTTCTTC. This codes for CASSLAGLAVYNEQFF.

The chain recombines TRBV5-1 with TRBJ2-5, with D possibly being TRBD1 (6 bases). The CDR3 loop spans 14 amino acids. V lost 4 bases and J 4 bases, leaving 14 bases between the germline ends. Germline CDR1 SGHRS, CDR2 YFSETQ. CDR3 coding DNA: TGCGCCAGCAGCCACCCCGGGACAAGAGAGACCCAGTACTTC. Translation: CASSHPGTRETQYF.

The V call is TRBV12-3 or TRBV12-4, the J call TRBJ2-7; TRBD2 is a possible D gene (5 bases). The length of the CDR3 is 13 residues. V dropped 7 bases and J dropped 3 bases, with 13 bases sitting between them. DNA of the CDR3: TGTGCCAGCACTAGAACGGACTTCTACGAGCAGTACTTC. Its translation: CASTRTDFYEQYF.

This rearrangement joins TRBV9 to TRBJ2-3, with D possibly being TRBD2 (6 bases). From germline, CDR1 is SGDLS and CDR2 YYNGEE. The CDR3 has 15 residues. V shed 4 bases and J shed 2 bases, with 14 bases lying between them. Written as DNA, the CDR3 is TGTGCCAGCAGCCTCGCGGGACTCCCCACAGATACGCAGTATTTT. It yields the protein CASSLAGLPTDTQYF.

CDR3 DNA sequence: TGCGCCAGCAGCTTAATAGAGGGAAACACTGAAGCTTTCTTT. Its translation: CASSLIEGNTEAFF. J is TRBJ1-1 and V is TRBV5-1; no clear D. The CDR3 contains 14 residues. V was clipped by 2 bases and J by 2 bases, with 10 bases between them. CDR1 is SGHRS, CDR2 YFSETQ, per germline.